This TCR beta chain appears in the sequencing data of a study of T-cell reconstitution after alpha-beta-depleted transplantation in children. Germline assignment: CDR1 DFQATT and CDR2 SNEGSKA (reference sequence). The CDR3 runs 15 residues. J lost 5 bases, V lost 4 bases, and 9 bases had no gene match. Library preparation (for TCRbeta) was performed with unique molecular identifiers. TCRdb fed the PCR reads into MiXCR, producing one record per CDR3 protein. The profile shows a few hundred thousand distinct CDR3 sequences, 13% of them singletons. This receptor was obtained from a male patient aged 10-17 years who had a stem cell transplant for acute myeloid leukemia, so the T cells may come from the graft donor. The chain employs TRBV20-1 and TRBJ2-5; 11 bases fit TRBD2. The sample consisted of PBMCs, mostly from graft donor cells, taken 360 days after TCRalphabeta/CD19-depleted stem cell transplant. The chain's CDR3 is CSATILAGAVETQYF. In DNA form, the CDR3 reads TGCAGTGCTACAATACTAGCGGGAGCGGTGGAGACCCAGTACTTC.